This passage covers 11 T cell receptor beta chains from one sample sequenced in a study of T cells in Graves' hyperthyroidism and ophthalmopathy. Template material for amplifying TCR beta CDR3 regions consisted of RNA transcripts. Primed by the HTBI set, a first-round RT-PCR was run on the TCR CDR3. Each CDR3 protein gets one entry after TCRdb re-called the multiplex PCR reads with MiXCR. The sample holds some 740,000 distinct CDR3 sequences, 14% seen once. The sequenced material came from blood. The receptors were sampled from a woman aged 18-29 years with Graves' hyperthyroidism.

This clonotype was counted only a few times. This sequence joins TRBV30 and TRBJ1-1; 8 bases match TRBD1. V lost 4 bases, J lost 10 bases, and 8 bases stayed unmatched. The germline gives CDR1 GTSNPN, CDR2 SVGIG (reference sequence). This CDR3 contains 12 residues. CDR3 loop: CAWMARGLGAFF. As DNA, the CDR3 is TGTGCCTGGATGGCCAGGGGGCTGGGAGCTTTCTTT. The variable domain in full, completed from reference TRBV30 and TRBJ1-1, reads SQTIHQWPATLVQPVGSPLSLECTVEGTSNPNLYWYRQAAGRGLQLLFYSVGIGQISSEVPQNLSASRPQDRQFILSSKKLLLSDSGFYLCAWMARGLGAFFGQGTRLTVV.

This clonotype was counted a few times. The rearrangement joins TRBV6-2 or TRBV6-3 to TRBJ2-2; either TRBD1 or TRBD2 may fit D (5 bases each). CDR3 length equals 14 residues. The germline CDR1 and CDR2 sequences are MNHEY and SVGEGT. V lost 6 bases and J lost 4, with 12 bases in between. The CDR3 region has the DNA TGTGCCAGCAGGACGACAGAGGGCACCGGGGAGCTGTTTTTT. This encodes CASRTTEGTGELFF.

The gene calls are TRBV20-1 and TRBJ2-1; 9 positions agree with TRBD2. With 1 base clipped from V and 2 bases from J, the junction kept 6 bases outside the gene matches. Germline V gene lookup returns CDR1 DFQATT and CDR2 SNEGSKA (reference sequence). This CDR3 is built from 16 residues. DNA of the CDR3: TGCAGTGCTAGAGGCCGAGCGGGAGGTACCTACAATGAGCAGTTCTTC. Translation: CSARGRAGGTYNEQFF.

V and J are TRBV7-9 and TRBJ1-5; D possibly corresponds to TRBD1 (6 bases). V lost 5 bases and J lost 4, with 12 bases in between. This CDR3 is built from 14 residues. Germline V gives CDR1 SEHNR, CDR2 FQNEAQ (reference sequence). CDR3 DNA: TGTGCCAGCAGCCAATCCACAGGGAATCAGCCCCAGCATTTT. Encoded protein: CASSQSTGNQPQHF.

This clonotype was counted many times. The V call is TRBV3-1, the J call TRBJ2-4; D is uncertain. CDR1 and CDR2 (germline): LGHDT, YNNKEL (reference sequence). The CDR3 extends over 12 amino acids. The ends were cut back, 0 bases at V and 4 bases at J, with 1 base in the middle. The chain's CDR3 is CASSQDKNIQYF. The CDR3 DNA reads as TGTGCCAGCAGCCAAGATAAAAACATTCAGTACTTC.

This clonotype appeared many times. The chain couples TRBV7-2 to TRBJ2-7; either TRBD1 or TRBD2 may fit D (5 bases each). Trimming took off 1 base at V and 6 bases at J, with 10 bases between the two ends. This CDR3 has 13 amino acids. Germline V gene sequence: CDR1 SGHTA, CDR2 FQGNSA. CDR3 residues: CASSLVGVGEQYF. CDR3 DNA sequence: TGTGCCAGCAGCTTAGTGGGGGTGGGCGAGCAGTACTTC.

The chain joins TRBV20-1 to TRBJ2-3; TRBD2 matches 10 bases. CDR1 is DFQATT and CDR2 is SNEGSKA in the germline V gene (reference sequence). The CDR3 sequence is 15 residues long. The trim removed 4 bases at V and 2 bases at J, leaving 6 bases unmatched. The CDR3 reads CSAIASGSHTDTQYF. The CDR3, as DNA: TGCAGTGCTATTGCTAGCGGGAGCCACACAGATACGCAGTATTTT.

This clonotype was detected a few times. The CDR3 DNA reads as TGTGCCAGCAGCACGGACAGTAAAAACCCCATTCAGTACTTC. Protein: CASSTDSKNPIQYF. The rearrangement links TRBV5-4 to TRBJ2-4; D perhaps matches TRBD1 (6 bases). From germline, CDR1 is SGHNT and CDR2 YYREEE (reference sequence). This CDR3 is built from 14 residues. V was shortened by 4 bases and J by 9 bases, with 17 bases between the two germline ends. Full variable domain (missing parts from reference TRBV5-4 and TRBJ2-4): ETGVTQSPTHLIKTRGQQVTLRCSSQSGHNTVSWYQQALGQGPQFIFQYYREEENGRGNFPPRFSGLQFPNYSSELNVNALELDDSALYLCASSTDSKNPIQYFGAGTRLSVL.

This clonotype showed up just a few times. V gene TRBV12-3 or TRBV12-4 combines with J gene TRBJ1-2, with D hard to call. This CDR3 region has 13 residues. V was shortened by 2 bases and J by 3 bases, with 7 bases between the two germline ends. DNA for the CDR3: TGTGCCAGCAGTTTAAAGTTCCACTATGGCTACACCTTC. It yields the protein CASSLKFHYGYTF.

This chain uses TRBV2 with TRBJ1-1; no clear D gene. CDR1 and CDR2 (germline): SNHLY, FYNNEI. Trimming took 3 bases from V and 0 from J, leaving 14 bases between them. This CDR3 is 16 amino acids long. The CDR3 region is CASSEDGRLMNTEAFF. CDR3 DNA: TGTGCCAGCAGTGAGGACGGCCGCCTGATGAACACTGAAGCTTTCTTT.

This CDR3 reads CSARVLGTGTYSNQPQHF. CDR3 nucleotide sequence: TGCAGTGCTAGAGTTTTGGGGACAGGGACTTATAGCAATCAGCCCCAGCATTTT. The V gene is TRBV20-1, the J gene TRBJ1-5, with 9 bases lining up with TRBD1. The CDR3 consists of 18 residues. CDR1 is DFQATT and CDR2 is SNEGSKA in the germline V gene (reference sequence). V shed 1 base and J 0 bases; nucleotides not matched to a gene: 10.